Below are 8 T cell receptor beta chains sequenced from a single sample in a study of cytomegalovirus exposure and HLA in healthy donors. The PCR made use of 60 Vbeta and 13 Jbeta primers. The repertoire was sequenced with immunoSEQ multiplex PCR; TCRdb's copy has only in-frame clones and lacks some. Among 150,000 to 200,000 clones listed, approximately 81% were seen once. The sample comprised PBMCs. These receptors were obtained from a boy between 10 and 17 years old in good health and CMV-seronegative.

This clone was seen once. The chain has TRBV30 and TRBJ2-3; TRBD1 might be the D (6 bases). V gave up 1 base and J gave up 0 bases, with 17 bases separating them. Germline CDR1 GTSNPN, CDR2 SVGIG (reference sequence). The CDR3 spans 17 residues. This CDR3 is CAWSGNKGGPSTDTQYF. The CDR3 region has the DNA TGTGCCTGGAGTGGTAATAAAGGGGGTCCTAGCACAGATACGCAGTATTTT.

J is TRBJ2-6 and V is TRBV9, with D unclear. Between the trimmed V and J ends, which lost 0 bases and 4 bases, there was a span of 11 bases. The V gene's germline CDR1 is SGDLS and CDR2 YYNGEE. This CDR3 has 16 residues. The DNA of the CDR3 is TGTGCCAGCAGCGTAGGTCTAAGTTCGGGGGCCAACGTCCTGACTTTC. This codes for CASSVGLSSGANVLTF.

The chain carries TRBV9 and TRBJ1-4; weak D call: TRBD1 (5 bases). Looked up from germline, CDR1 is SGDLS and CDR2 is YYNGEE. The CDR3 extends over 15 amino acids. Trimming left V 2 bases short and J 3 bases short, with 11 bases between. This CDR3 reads CASSVGGAPNEKLFF. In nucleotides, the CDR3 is TGTGCCAGCAGCGTTGGAGGGGCACCTAATGAAAAACTGTTTTTT.

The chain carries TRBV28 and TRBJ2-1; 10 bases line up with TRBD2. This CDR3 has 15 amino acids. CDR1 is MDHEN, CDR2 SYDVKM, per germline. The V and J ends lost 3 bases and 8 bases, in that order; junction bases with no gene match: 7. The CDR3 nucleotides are TGTGCCAGCAGTTTCCCAAGCGGGAGGGGTGATGAGCAGTTCTTC. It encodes CASSFPSGRGDEQFF.

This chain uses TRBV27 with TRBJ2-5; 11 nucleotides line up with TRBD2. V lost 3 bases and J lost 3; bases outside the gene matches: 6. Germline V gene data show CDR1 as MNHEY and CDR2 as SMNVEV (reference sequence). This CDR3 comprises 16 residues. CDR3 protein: CASSFSRLAGKETQYF. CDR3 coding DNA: TGTGCCAGCAGTTTCTCCAGACTAGCGGGGAAAGAGACCCAGTACTTC.

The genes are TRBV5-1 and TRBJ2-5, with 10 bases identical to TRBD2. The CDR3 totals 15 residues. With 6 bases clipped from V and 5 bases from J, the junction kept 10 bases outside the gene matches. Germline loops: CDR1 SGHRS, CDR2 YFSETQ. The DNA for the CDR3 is TGCGCCAGCACCCCCGGGACTAGCGTGGGGGAGACCCAGTACTTC. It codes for CASTPGTSVGETQYF.

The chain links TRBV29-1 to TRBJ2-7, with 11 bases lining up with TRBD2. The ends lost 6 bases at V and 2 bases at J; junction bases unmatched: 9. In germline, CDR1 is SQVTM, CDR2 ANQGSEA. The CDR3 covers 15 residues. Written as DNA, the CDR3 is TGCAGCGTAGGGGGAGGACTAGCGGGTACCTACGAGCAGTACTTC. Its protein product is CSVGGGLAGTYEQYF.

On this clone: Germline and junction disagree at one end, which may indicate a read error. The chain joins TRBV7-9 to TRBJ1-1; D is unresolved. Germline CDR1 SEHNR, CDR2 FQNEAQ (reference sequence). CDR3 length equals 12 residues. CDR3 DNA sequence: TGTTCCAGCAGCTCAAGACAACTTAAAGCTTTCTTT. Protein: CSSSSRQLKAFF.